Following are 28 T cell receptor beta chains from one sample sequenced in a study of shared clonotypes between healthy human individuals. Data came from immunoSEQ multiplex PCR; TCRdb stores just in-frame clones and leaves some out. The sample contains millions of clones, roughly 96% of which appear only once. The specimen sequenced was naive CD4+ T cells sorted from blood. Sample subset: CD45RA+ positively selected. The receptors come from a man aged 18 to 30 in good health.

The chain joins TRBV25-1 to TRBJ2-5; perhaps D is TRBD1 or TRBD2 (5 bases each). This CDR3 is built from 13 residues. Trimming stripped 6 bases from V and 9 bases from J, with 17 bases between. Germline V lookup: CDR1 MGHDK, CDR2 SYGVNS. The CDR3 sequence is CASRDNSRGAQYF. The DNA for the CDR3 is TGTGCCAGCAGGGACAATTCGCGAGGGGCCCAGTACTTC.

This chain uses TRBV9 with TRBJ2-5; 8 bases are shared with TRBD2. The CDR3 sequence is 16 residues long. The germline CDR1 and CDR2 sequences are SGDLS and YYNGEE. Unmatched junction bases numbered 7, after V lost 0 bases and J lost 3 bases. CDR3 sequence (DNA): TGTGCCAGCAGCGTAGGAGTAGCGGGGACTAAAGAGACCCAGTACTTC. Its translation: CASSVGVAGTKETQYF.

The chain carries TRBV14 and TRBJ2-3, with D perhaps matching TRBD2 (5 bases). CDR3 length equals 14 residues. Germline V gene sequence: CDR1 SGHDN, CDR2 FVKESK. Trimming left V 4 bases short and J 8 bases short, with 16 bases between. Here the CDR3 reads CASSRNTFRGTQYF. CDR3 coding DNA: TGTGCCAGCAGCCGTAACACTTTTCGGGGTACGCAGTATTTT.

The rearrangement uses TRBV6-1 and TRBJ2-7; TRBD2 aligns across 10 bases. This CDR3 region has 13 residues. The V gene end was trimmed by 8 bases and the J gene end by 3 bases; junction bases not matched to a gene: 4. Germline lookup yields CDR1 MNHNS and CDR2 SASEGT. As DNA, the CDR3 is TGTGCCAGCCATATAGCGGGAGGCTACGAGCAGTACTTC. Amino acid sequence: CASHIAGGYEQYF.

Concerning this clone itself: Other DNA sequences in this sample translate to the same CDR3. The genes are TRBV6-5 and TRBJ2-7; D could derive from TRBD1 or TRBD2 (5 bases each). The CDR3 is made up of 14 amino acids. Germline V gives CDR1 MNHEY, CDR2 SVGAGI. V shed 4 bases and J shed 2 bases, with 12 bases lying between them. The CDR3 sequence: CASSSGTPTYEQYF. The CDR3 nucleotides are TGTGCCAGCAGTTCCGGGACGCCGACCTACGAGCAGTACTTC.

The rearrangement uses TRBV30 and TRBJ2-3; 13 nucleotides align to TRBD2. There are 16 residues in the CDR3. With V trimmed by 3 bases and J by 2 bases, 5 bases remained unmatched. Per germline, CDR1 GTSNPN and CDR2 SVGIG (reference sequence). CDR3 nucleotides: TGTGCCTGGAGAGAAGGACTAGCGGGAGCCACAGATACGCAGTATTTT. Protein sequence: CAWREGLAGATDTQYF.

The rearrangement links TRBV28 to TRBJ1-4, with D uncertain. Germline CDR1 MDHEN, CDR2 SYDVKM. The V gene lost 6 bases and the J gene lost 14 bases, with 16 bases spanning the gap. The CDR3 runs 12 residues. CDR3: CASSPRIQMLFF. CDR3 nucleotides: TGTGCCAGCAGCCCCCGGATCCAGATGCTGTTTTTT.

This sequence joins TRBV7-9 and TRBJ2-1; possible D gene TRBD1, 6 bases. V shed 5 bases and J shed 5 bases, with 16 bases lying between them. The CDR3 totals 15 residues. The germline gives CDR1 SEHNR, CDR2 FQNEAQ (reference sequence). This CDR3 reads CASSLHRDRHNEQFF. DNA of the CDR3: TGTGCCAGCAGCCTGCACAGGGATCGTCACAATGAGCAGTTCTTC.

The chain combines TRBV2 with TRBJ2-2; maybe TRBD1 (6 bases). CDR3 length equals 14 residues. The germline V gene has CDR1 SNHLY and CDR2 FYNNEI. Trimming cost V 4 bases and J 4 bases, with 10 bases left between them. DNA of the CDR3: TGTGCCAGCAGTGGAACAGGGATCACCGGGGAGCTGTTTTTT. It is translated as CASSGTGITGELFF. The whole variable domain, filled in from reference TRBV2 and TRBJ2-2, reads EPEVTQTPSHQVTQMGQEVILRCVPISNHLYFYWYRQILGQKVEFLVSFYNNEISEKSEIFDDQFSVERPDGSNFTLKIRSTKLEDSAMYFCASSGTGITGELFFGEGSRLTVL.

V gene TRBV18 combines with J gene TRBJ2-2; D is undetermined. Trimming stripped 0 bases from V and 6 bases from J, with 11 bases between. The CDR3 length is 15 residues. CDR1 is KGHSH and CDR2 is LQKENI in the germline V gene. CDR3 in amino acids: CASSPPGHPSGELFF. The CDR3, as DNA: TGTGCCAGCTCACCACCGGGCCATCCATCCGGGGAGCTGTTTTTT.

On this clone: Other DNA variants within this sample encode the same CDR3. V and J are TRBV6-5 and TRBJ1-4; D perhaps matches TRBD1 (5 bases). V lost 2 bases to trimming and J lost 7 bases, with 8 bases between them. Germline loops: CDR1 MNHEY, CDR2 SVGAGI. CDR3 length: 13 residues. The CDR3: CASSYVRGEKLFF. In nucleotides, the CDR3 is TGTGCCAGCAGTTACGTGAGGGGTGAAAAACTGTTTTTT.

CDR3 sequence: CASSEESVNTDTQYF. The CDR3 nucleotides read TGTGCCAGCAGTGAAGAGTCGGTGAACACAGATACGCAGTATTTT. The chain carries TRBV2 and TRBJ2-3; D uncertain. The CDR3 length is 15 residues. The ends were cut back, 1 base at V and 2 bases at J, with 10 bases in the middle. Germline V gene data show CDR1 as SNHLY and CDR2 as FYNNEI.

The V call is TRBV20-1, the J call TRBJ1-2; maybe TRBD1 (5 bases). Germline CDR1 and CDR2: DFQATT and SNEGSKA (reference sequence). CDR3 size: 11 residues. CDR3 DNA sequence: TGCAGCGGGGGACGAGGGAATGGCTACACCTTC. Translation gives CSGGRGNGYTF.

The rearrangement joins TRBV18 to TRBJ2-3; 9 bases agree with TRBD1. The length of the CDR3 is 14 residues. Germline values: CDR1 KGHSH, CDR2 LQKENI. J was trimmed by 7 bases and V by 3 bases; bases with no gene match: 5. CDR3 DNA sequence: TGTGCCAGCTCACCCGGGACAGGGTTTAATACGCAGTATTTT. The encoded protein is CASSPGTGFNTQYF.

On this clone itself: This clone may be a read error of a much larger clone one base away. The chain joins TRBV29-1 to TRBJ2-5; D may be TRBD1 (6 bases). The CDR3 contains 13 residues. The germline CDR1 and CDR2 sequences are SQVTM and ANQGSEA. CDR3 in DNA: TGCAGCGTATCGCAGGGGTCGGCCTACGAGCAGCACTTC. Its protein is CSVSQGSAYEQHF.

As for this clone: Other nucleotide sequences in the sample specify the same CDR3. This rearrangement joins TRBV28 to TRBJ1-1; unclear D gene. This CDR3 is 12 amino acids long. V was pared by 6 bases and J by 5 bases, with 10 bases between. Looked up from germline, CDR1 is MDHEN and CDR2 is SYDVKM. The CDR3 sequence is CASSTGRTEAFF. The CDR3, as DNA: TGTGCCAGCAGCACGGGGAGGACTGAAGCTTTCTTT.

The V and J genes are TRBV2 and TRBJ2-1; no definite D call. Germline CDR1 is SNHLY and CDR2 is FYNNEI. CDR3 length equals 12 residues. Trimming shortened V by 2 bases and J by 15 bases, and 14 bases separated the two germline ends. CDR3 protein: CASSERIARRFF. In DNA, the CDR3 is TGTGCCAGCAGTGAACGAATCGCACGACGGTTCTTC. The full variable domain, its missing parts supplied by reference TRBV2 and TRBJ2-1, is EPEVTQTPSHQVTQMGQEVILRCVPISNHLYFYWYRQILGQKVEFLVSFYNNEISEKSEIFDDQFSVERPDGSNFTLKIRSTKLEDSAMYFCASSERIARRFFGPGTRLTVL.

This chain connects TRBV6-1 to TRBJ2-7, with 10 nucleotides matching TRBD2. The CDR3 consists of 16 residues. The J segment lost 11 bases and the V segment lost 4 bases, leaving 17 bases of the junction unmatched. Germline CDR1 reads MNHNS; CDR2 reads SASEGT. The CDR3 sequence: CASSVYEGTSDARKYF. CDR3 coding DNA: TGTGCCAGCAGTGTCTATGAGGGGACTAGCGATGCCCGGAAGTACTTC.

The chain uses TRBV5-1 and TRBJ2-5; D may be TRBD1 (6 bases). Germline CDR1 reads SGHRS; CDR2 reads YFSETQ. V lost 4 bases and J lost 2, with 12 bases in between. The CDR3 loop spans 14 amino acids. The CDR3 reads CASSPHQGQETQYF. DNA of the CDR3: TGCGCCAGCAGCCCCCATCAGGGGCAAGAGACCCAGTACTTC.

The chain combines TRBV19 with TRBJ2-2, with 10 nucleotides matching TRBD2. The ends lost 3 bases at V and 6 bases at J; junction bases unmatched: 4. The germline V gene has CDR1 LNHDA and CDR2 SQIVND (reference sequence). This CDR3 contains 15 residues. The CDR3 coding sequence is TGTGCCAGTAGTATTAGACTAGCGGGCCCCGGGGAGCTGTTTTTT. Translated: CASSIRLAGPGELFF. The full variable domain, its missing parts supplied by reference TRBV19 and TRBJ2-2, is DGGITQSPKYLFRKEGQNVTLSCEQNLNHDAMYWYRQDPGQGLRLIYYSQIVNDFQKGDIAEGYSVSREKKESFPLTVTSAQKNPTAFYLCASSIRLAGPGELFFGEGSRLTVL.

The chain has TRBV2 and TRBJ1-3; 8 bases fit TRBD1. Germline assignment: CDR1 SNHLY and CDR2 FYNNEI. This CDR3 region has 14 residues. J lost 2 bases, V lost 6 bases, and 3 bases had no gene match. The CDR3: CASRDRAPGNTIYF. The CDR3 DNA reads TGTGCCAGCAGGGACAGGGCGCCTGGAAACACCATATATTTT.

The CDR3 DNA sequence: TGTGCCAGCAGCTTAAGGGGACAGGTCAATCAGCCCCAGCATTTT. This encodes CASSLRGQVNQPQHF. J is TRBJ1-5 and V is TRBV11-2; 8 bases fit TRBD1. Germline CDR1 reads SGHAT; CDR2 reads FQNNGV. CDR3 size: 15 residues. The junction had 3 bases not matched to a gene; V was cut back by 2 bases and J by 3 bases.

The chain joins TRBV25-1 to TRBJ2-1; TRBD2 aligns across 15 bases. The ends lost 3 bases at V and 10 bases at J; junction bases unmatched: 10. CDR3 length equals 17 residues. Germline-derived CDR1 and CDR2 are MGHDK and SYGVNS. DNA of the CDR3: TGTGCCAGCAGTGATAAGGGACTAGCGGGAGGCTCGGGAGAGCAGTTCTTC. Its protein is CASSDKGLAGGSGEQFF.

The V and J genes are TRBV5-1 and TRBJ2-1; no clear D. V lost 0 bases and J 4 bases, leaving 8 bases between the germline ends. In germline, CDR1 is SGHRS, CDR2 YFSETQ. The length of the CDR3 is 14 residues. The CDR3 protein is CASSLGVQYNEQFF. The CDR3 bases are TGCGCCAGCAGCTTGGGGGTTCAATACAATGAGCAGTTCTTC.

As regards this clone: Other nucleotide sequences from this sample produce the same CDR3. The rearrangement joins TRBV11-2 to TRBJ2-5; the match to TRBD1 covers 9 bases. This CDR3 contains 15 residues. Looked up from germline, CDR1 is SGHAT and CDR2 is FQNNGV. Trimming removed 5 bases from V and 2 bases from J; junction bases left unmatched: 6. The CDR3: CASSLGQGRQETQYF. The CDR3 region has the DNA TGTGCCAGCAGCCTAGGACAGGGGCGTCAAGAGACCCAGTACTTC.

As concerns this clone: A much larger clone differs from this one at a single base, so this may be a read error. This rearrangement joins TRBV10-1 to TRBJ2-7; 7 bases fit TRBD2. With 5 bases clipped from V and 4 bases from J, the junction kept 11 bases outside the gene matches. This CDR3 comprises 15 residues. Germline V gene sequence: CDR1 WNHNN, CDR2 SYGVQD (reference sequence). This CDR3 reads CASSTGASGPYEQYF. The CDR3 DNA reads as TGCGCCAGCAGTACCGGGGCTAGCGGCCCGTACGAGCAGTACTTC.

The gene calls are TRBV5-1 and TRBJ1-6, with unresolved D. This CDR3 has 12 residues. Germline V CDR1 and CDR2: SGHRS, YFSETQ. The ends were cut back, 5 bases at V and 5 bases at J, with 5 bases in the middle. CDR3 sequence reads: CASRDNNSPLHF. The CDR3 nucleotides are TGCGCCAGCAGGGATAATAATTCACCCCTCCACTTT.

The CDR3 region is CASTQVSAAFF. The CDR3 DNA is TGTGCCAGCACCCAAGTCAGCGCGGCTTTCTTT. The J gene is TRBJ1-1, the V gene TRBV28; D remains ambiguous. The CDR3 length is 11 residues. The ends were cut back, 7 bases at V and 11 bases at J, with 14 bases in the middle. The germline CDR1 and CDR2 sequences are MDHEN and SYDVKM. Full variable domain (remainder filled in from reference TRBV28 and TRBJ1-1): DVKVTQSSRYLVKRTGEKVFLECVQDMDHENMFWYRQDPGLGLRLIYFSYDVKMKEKGDIPEGYSVSREKKERFSLILESASTNQTSMYLCASTQVSAAFFGQGTRLTVV.